The source of this T cell receptor (beta chain) is a study of blood T cell repertoires in COVID-19. Study-level background: The analysed material was cDNA or gDNA that came from T cells, B-cell-depleted T cells, or PBMCs.

Worth noting for this clone: At one boundary the junction diverges from the germline segment, which might be a read error.

TCRdb's table, derived via immunoSEQ multiplex PCR, lists solely in-frame clones and lacks some. The sample carries more than 200,000 clones, roughly 87% recorded once. The origin of this receptor is a man aged 18 to 30 with active or convalescent COVID-19. Sequenced input: peripheral blood.

The CDR3 is CASSVNPGNSEAFF. The CDR3 DNA reads as TGTGCCAGCAGCGTCAATCCAGGGAACTCTGAAGCTTTCTTT. V usage is TRBV13 and J usage is TRBJ1-1, with D maybe TRBD1 (5 bases). This CDR3 contains 14 residues. CDR1 and CDR2 from the germline V gene are PRHDT and FYEKMQ (reference sequence).